One and the same sample provided the 10 T cell receptor beta chains below, sequenced in a study of blood T cell repertoires in COVID-19. This table comes from immunoSEQ multiplex PCR, and its TCRdb copy is limited to in-frame clones, with some not included. Among 80,000 to 100,000 clones, 65% to 85% were seen once, and the ten largest hold 4% to 5.5%. Sequencing input: peripheral blood. The receptor set was obtained from a man in his 60s with acute or convalescent COVID-19.

V and J are TRBV24-1 and TRBJ2-1; 8 bases are a match to TRBD2. CDR3 length: 18 residues. CDR1 is KGHDR and CDR2 is SFDVKD in the germline V gene. V shed 3 bases, J shed 0 bases, and the junction held 9 bases outside the gene matches. The DNA of the CDR3 is TGTGCCACCAGTGATACTACCTTCAGCGGGAGCTCCTACAATGAGCAGTTCTTC. Amino acid sequence: CATSDTTFSGSSYNEQFF.

The CDR3 DNA reads as TGTGCCAGTAGTGCGACACAGGGGGCAGAGGAGACCCAGTACTTC. Residues: CASSATQGAEETQYF. This chain uses TRBV19 with TRBJ2-5; 9 bases fit TRBD1. Germline V CDR1 and CDR2: LNHDA, SQIVND (reference sequence). CDR3 length: 15 residues. Trimming cost V 5 bases and J 5 bases; bases outside gene matches: 9.

J is TRBJ2-7 and V is TRBV28; 10 positions agree with TRBD2. This CDR3 region has 16 residues. Trimming took 3 bases from V and 2 from J; bases not matched to a gene: 7. Germline values: CDR1 MDHEN, CDR2 SYDVKM. Here the CDR3 DNA reads TGTGCCAGCAGTTTTGTTAGCGGGAGGAACACCTACGAGCAGTACTTC. As protein: CASSFVSGRNTYEQYF.

The chain recombines TRBV19 with TRBJ1-5, with a weak D call TRBD1 (5 bases). CDR3 size: 12 residues. V lost 4 bases to trimming and J lost 10 bases, with 11 bases between them. Germline CDR1 is LNHDA and CDR2 is SQIVND (reference sequence). Here the CDR3 reads CASSTGFGPQHF. The CDR3, as DNA: TGTGCCAGTAGTACAGGGTTCGGCCCCCAGCATTTT. Variable domain in full (rest from reference TRBV19 and TRBJ1-5): DGGITQSPKYLFRKEGQNVTLSCEQNLNHDAMYWYRQDPGQGLRLIYYSQIVNDFQKGDIAEGYSVSREKKESFPLTVTSAQKNPTAFYLCASSTGFGPQHFGDGTRLSIL.

The V and J genes are TRBV6-5 and TRBJ1-1; D is uncertain. CDR1 and CDR2 from the germline V gene are MNHEY and SVGAGI. V was trimmed by 8 bases and J by 1 base, leaving 11 bases between them. The CDR3 totals 13 residues. In nucleotides, the CDR3 is TGTGCCAGCTTTCTCCCTTCGAACACTGAAGCTTTCTTT. Its translation is CASFLPSNTEAFF.

This clone appeared a few times. The V and J genes are TRBV2 and TRBJ2-1; 10 nucleotides agree with TRBD2. V shed 6 bases, J shed 5 bases, and the junction held 7 bases outside the gene matches. Per the germline V gene, CDR1 is SNHLY and CDR2 is FYNNEI. The CDR3 contains 15 residues. The chain's CDR3 is CASRGLATIDNEQFF. The CDR3 coding sequence is TGTGCCAGCAGGGGACTAGCGACCATCGACAATGAGCAGTTCTTC.

This sequence joins TRBV6-2 or TRBV6-3 and TRBJ2-7; 10 bases match TRBD2. Trimming took 4 bases from V and 3 from J; bases not matched to a gene: 9. CDR3 length: 16 amino acids. In germline, CDR1 is MNHEY, CDR2 SVGEGT. CDR3 DNA: TGTGCCAGCAGTTCCATAAGCGGGGGGGCCTTCTACGAGCAGTACTTC. Residues: CASSSISGGAFYEQYF.

The rearrangement uses TRBV11-3 and TRBJ2-7, with D hard to call. CDR3 length equals 13 residues. Trimming shortened V by 3 bases and J by 2 bases, and 8 bases separated the two germline ends. Germline lookup yields CDR1 SGHNT and CDR2 YENEEA. The CDR3 loop is CASSLILAYEQYF. Here the CDR3 DNA reads TGTGCCAGCAGCTTGATTCTAGCCTACGAGCAGTACTTC.

This clone has more than one count but fewer than ten. The J gene is TRBJ2-2, the V gene TRBV7-9; D unresolved. Per the germline V gene, CDR1 is SEHNR and CDR2 is FQNEAQ (reference sequence). With 0 bases removed from V and 5 bases from J, the gap between germline ends came to 10 bases. This CDR3 is 15 amino acids long. The CDR3 loop is CASSLADLGTGELFF. CDR3 DNA sequence: TGTGCCAGCAGCTTAGCTGACCTCGGGACCGGGGAGCTGTTTTTT.

The chain couples TRBV6-2 or TRBV6-3 to TRBJ2-1; 8 nucleotides line up with TRBD2. In germline, CDR1 is MNHEY, CDR2 SVGEGT. The CDR3 is 16 amino acids. V gave up 6 bases and J gave up 9 bases; unmatched junction bases: 16. The CDR3 is CASSLSRGASGFEQFF. CDR3 sequence (DNA): TGTGCCAGCAGCCTGTCTCGGGGGGCTAGCGGGTTTGAGCAGTTCTTC.